Sequencing of this T cell receptor (beta chain) was carried out in a study of blood T cell repertoires in COVID-19. Study-level background: From T cells, B-cell-depleted T cells, or PBMCs came the material, which was cDNA or gDNA.

V lost 7 bases and J 2 bases, leaving 14 bases between the germline ends. Germline V gene data show CDR1 as MNHEY and CDR2 as SMNVEV (reference sequence). The length of the CDR3 is 15 residues. TCRdb keeps only in-frame clones here, not all; method: immunoSEQ multiplex PCR. The sample shows roughly 69,000 clones, about nine tenths of them seen only once. Sample: peripheral blood. The chain is built from TRBV27 and TRBJ2-2; D possibly corresponds to TRBD1 (5 bases). This TCR came from a man between 45 and 60 years old with active COVID-19. The CDR3 DNA follows: TGTGCCAGCATGGGTGCAGGGCTTAACACCGGGGAGCTGTTTTTT. Translated: CASMGAGLNTGELFF.